This paragraph covers one TCR beta chain sequence. Its antigen is currently unknown. The data derive from a study of early T cells in non-severe SARS-CoV-2 infection. Study information: Bulk RNA from unsorted whole blood was sequenced; chains were unpaired. General study points: Private and CD4 specificities were missed by VDJdb matching, which favored anti-spike CD8 responses.

Germline values: CDR1 SGHRS, CDR2 YFSETQ. This CDR3 has 15 amino acids. Germline trimming cut 1 base from V and 9 bases from J; bases unmatched to any gene: 8. Tagging with unique molecular identifiers was applied to individual cDNA molecules. TCRdb processed the 5' RACE reads anew with MiXCR; each CDR3 protein has one entry. Among almost 65,000 distinct CDR3 sequences listed, around 4.7% were seen once. The chain joins TRBV5-1 to TRBJ2-1; TRBD1 matches at 9 bases. Sequenced input: whole blood. This clonotype was obtained from an adult who was a healthcare worker with PCR-confirmed SARS-CoV-2 infection or an uninfected control (not recorded which). CDR3 in DNA: TGCGCCAGCAGCTTGATCGGGACAGGGCTCGGTGAGCAGTTCTTC. Translating it yields CASSLIGTGLGEQFF.